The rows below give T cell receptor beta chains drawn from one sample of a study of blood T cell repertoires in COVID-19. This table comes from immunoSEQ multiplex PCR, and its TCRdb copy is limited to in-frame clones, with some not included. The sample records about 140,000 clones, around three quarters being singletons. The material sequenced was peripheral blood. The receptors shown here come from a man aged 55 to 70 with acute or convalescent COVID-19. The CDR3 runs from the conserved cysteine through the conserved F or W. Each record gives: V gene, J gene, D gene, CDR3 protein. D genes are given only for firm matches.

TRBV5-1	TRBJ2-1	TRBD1	CASSYRQGAEGEQFF
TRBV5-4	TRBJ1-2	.	CASSRTVYGYTF
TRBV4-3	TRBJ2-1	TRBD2	CASSQDRTSALGVNEQFF
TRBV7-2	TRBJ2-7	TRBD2	CASSLEGAGAYEQYF
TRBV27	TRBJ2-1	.	CASTAPGSYNEQFF
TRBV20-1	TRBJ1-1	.	CSASQANTEAFF
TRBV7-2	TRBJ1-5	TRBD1	CASSLGQGSNQPQHF
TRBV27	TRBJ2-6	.	CASSLSSTSGANVLTF
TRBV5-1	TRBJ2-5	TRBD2	CASSIAGQETQYF
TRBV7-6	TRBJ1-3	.	CASSSGGQRRNTIYF
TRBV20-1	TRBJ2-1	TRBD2	CSASPPGLAGGNEQFF
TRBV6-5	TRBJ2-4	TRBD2	CASTVTSGKNIQYF
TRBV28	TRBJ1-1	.	CASKVRGAEAFF
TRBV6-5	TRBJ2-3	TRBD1	CASSSGTVGSTDTQYF
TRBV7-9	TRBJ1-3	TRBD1	CASSRDRVNGNTIYF
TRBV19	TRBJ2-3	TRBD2	CASSTSGRSSDTQYF
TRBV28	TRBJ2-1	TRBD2	CASSLETSGRAAYNEQFF
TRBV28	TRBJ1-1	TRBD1	CASIKTGVGNTEAFF
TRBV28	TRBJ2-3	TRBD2	CASSPLTSGYTDTQYF
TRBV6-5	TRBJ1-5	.	CAEGGGNGNQPQHF
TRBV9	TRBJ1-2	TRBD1	CASSAFDRGANYGYTF
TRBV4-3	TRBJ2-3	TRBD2	CASSQTSAISTDTQYF